This entry lists 8 T cell receptor beta chains sequenced from one sample in a study of T cell responses to AZD1222 COVID-19 vaccine. Here immunoSEQ multiplex PCR was the method, and the copy in TCRdb shows in-frame clones only, minus some. The sample lists fewer than 180,000 clones, about 95% occurring once. This sample comprised peripheral blood, obtained on day 0 of AZD1222 vaccination. The receptors come from an adult in good health.

This clone was observed a few times. J is TRBJ1-3 and V is TRBV7-2; D gene uncertain. Trimming cost V 0 bases and J 4 bases, with 4 bases left between them. This CDR3 is 13 amino acids long. Germline CDR1 reads SGHTA; CDR2 reads FQGNSA. The CDR3 DNA is TGTGCCAGCAGCTTAGCAGGGGGAAACACCATATATTTT. It specifies CASSLAGGNTIYF.

The rearrangement links TRBV5-1 to TRBJ1-4; no clear D. Germline CDR1 is SGHRS and CDR2 is YFSETQ. The CDR3 length is 16 residues. V lost 3 bases to trimming and J lost 0 bases, with 12 bases between them. Here the CDR3 DNA reads TGCGCCAGCAGCTCCAGGCCAGGTGCAACTAATGAAAAACTGTTTTTT. This codes for CASSSRPGATNEKLFF.

A few counts support this clone. This chain links TRBV4-1 with TRBJ2-1; TRBD2 might be the D (5 bases). The V and J ends lost 0 bases and 4 bases respectively, with 19 bases between them. This CDR3 is 18 amino acids long. Per germline, CDR1 MGHRA and CDR2 YSYEKL. The CDR3 sequence is CASSQDLRGSTAYNEQFF. The CDR3 DNA follows: TGCGCCAGCAGCCAAGATCTGCGCGGGTCGACGGCGTACAATGAGCAGTTCTTC.

The V gene is TRBV6-5, the J gene TRBJ2-1; no clear D. CDR1 and CDR2 from the germline V gene are MNHEY and SVGAGI. This CDR3 contains 13 residues. Trimming cost V 0 bases and J 7 bases, with 7 bases left between them. CDR3 sequence: CASSYSTGNEQFF. CDR3 coding DNA: TGTGCCAGCAGTTACTCGACTGGGAATGAGCAGTTCTTC.

The rearrangement links TRBV27 to TRBJ2-7; TRBD2 aligns across 14 bases. Germline CDR1 MNHEY, CDR2 SMNVEV (reference sequence). The CDR3 runs 16 residues. Germline trimming cut 5 bases from V and 7 bases from J; bases unmatched to any gene: 10. In DNA, the CDR3 is TGTGCCAGCAGTCCCGGGACTAGCGGGAGACGTAGAGAGCAGTACGTC. As protein: CASSPGTSGRRREQYV.

J is TRBJ2-3 and V is TRBV27; weak D call: TRBD1 (6 bases). Trimming took 1 base from V and 0 from J, leaving 20 bases between them. CDR1 and CDR2 from the germline V gene are MNHEY and SMNVEV (reference sequence). The CDR3 consists of 19 residues. For the CDR3, the DNA is TGTGCCAGCAGTTTATGGGCCACCCTGGGGGACATAAGCACAGATACGCAGTATTTT. Translation gives CASSLWATLGDISTDTQYF.

Notes on this clone: A junction boundary mismatches the germline segment, possibly from a read error. The chain links TRBV11-2 to TRBJ2-1, with 8 bases matching TRBD2. The CDR3 is made up of 15 amino acids. Per the germline V gene, CDR1 is SGHAT and CDR2 is FQNNGV. The chain's CDR3 is CASTIRTSSHNEQFF. DNA of the CDR3: TGTGCCAGCACTATACGGACTAGCTCCCACAATGAGCAGTTCTTC.

V is TRBV2 and J is TRBJ1-2; D possibly corresponds to TRBD1 (5 bases). V dropped 3 bases and J dropped 9 bases, with 17 bases sitting between them. The CDR3 runs 14 residues. Looked up from germline, CDR1 is SNHLY and CDR2 is FYNNEI. CDR3 amino acids: CASSDRADIWSYTF. For the CDR3, the DNA is TGTGCCAGCAGTGACAGGGCGGATATATGGAGCTACACCTTC.